This TCR beta chain was obtained from a study of post-analysis software for immune sequencing data. General study results and limits: There were five TRBV segments more frequent in patients than controls, and TRBV5-6, TRBV5-1 and TRBV20-1 were among them. Multiple sclerosis patients had significantly lower normalized Chao1 diversity than controls. Same-batch preparations were strongly co-clustered by F measure.

Turning to this clonotype: Its specificity is not known. A read error may explain this, as a much larger clone is one base away.

In germline, CDR1 is DFQATT, CDR2 SNEGSKA (reference sequence). The CDR3 totals 13 residues. V was pared by 0 bases and J by 13 bases, with 16 bases between. TCR beta cDNA libraries included unique molecular identifiers. TCRdb reanalysed the PCR reads using MiXCR and keeps one entry per CDR3 protein. Of roughly 540,000 distinct CDR3 sequences listed, under 40% are singletons. The chain recombines TRBV20-1 with TRBJ2-1, with D perhaps TRBD2 (7 bases). The source is a girl aged 2-17 years with multiple sclerosis. The sample taken for sequencing was blood. The CDR3 reads CSARDGGAETQFF. CDR3 bases: TGCAGTGCTAGAGATGGGGGGGCAGAGACCCAGTTCTTC.